The 28 T cell receptor beta chains below were found in one sample sequenced in a study of human T cells and chemical hapten exposure. Time point noted: pre-sensitization, week 0. Sample treatment: therapeutic diphenylcyclopropenone sensitization with weekly scalp DPC. Via MiXCR, TCRdb re-called the RACE reads, giving one row per CDR3 protein. The sample shows some 90,000 distinct CDR3 sequences, about 9% of them seen only once. The sample consisted of whole blood, taken in connection with sensitization to the hapten diphenylcyclopropenone (DPC). The receptors derive from a man aged 40-55 years with alopecia areata. Some clones in this sample may be carry-over from other donors' samples.

This chain joins TRBV5-1 and TRBJ2-3; no firm D call. This CDR3 region has 16 residues. V was clipped by 0 bases and J by 4 bases, with 15 bases between them. CDR1 and CDR2 from the germline V gene are SGHRS and YFSETQ. CDR3 bases: TGCGCCAGCAGCTTGGGTTCCCGCGTCGGCGCAGATACGCAGTATTTT. It yields the protein CASSLGSRVGADTQYF.

This chain uses TRBV5-6 with TRBJ1-6, with D unresolved. This CDR3 contains 14 residues. CDR1 and CDR2 from the germline V gene are SGHDT and YYEEEE. Trimming cost V 2 bases and J 12 bases, with 15 bases left between them. As DNA, the CDR3 is TGTGCCAGCAGCTTCGGACGCGGCTCCGGACCCCTCCACTTT. Protein product: CASSFGRGSGPLHF.

The sample holds many counts of this clonotype. The chain couples TRBV2 to TRBJ1-1; D is possibly TRBD1 (6 bases). The length of the CDR3 is 11 residues. Trimming pared 8 bases from V and 6 bases from J, leaving 10 bases between. Germline V lookup: CDR1 SNHLY, CDR2 FYNNEI. CDR3 bases: TGTGCCAGCTCGAGGACAGCTGAAGCTTTCTTT. It is translated as CASSRTAEAFF.

This clonotype was seen a few times. The V call is TRBV20-1, the J call TRBJ1-2; no clear D. This CDR3 has 13 residues. Per the germline V gene, CDR1 is DFQATT and CDR2 is SNEGSKA (reference sequence). Trimming cost V 6 bases and J 2 bases, with 13 bases left between them. The CDR3 is CSAHYGKNYGYTF. The CDR3, as DNA: TGCAGTGCCCACTACGGGAAAAACTATGGCTACACCTTC.

At least ten counts were recorded for this clonotype. The chain carries TRBV9 and TRBJ1-3; no clear D. Germline loops: CDR1 SGDLS, CDR2 YYNGEE. CDR3 length: 14 amino acids. The V end was cut by 3 bases, the J end by 1 base, with 8 bases between. CDR3 residues: CASSGSRSGNTIYF. CDR3 DNA: TGTGCCAGCAGCGGATCTAGGTCTGGAAACACCATATATTTT.

This clonotype has at least ten counts. The chain combines TRBV4-2 with TRBJ2-7; 12 bases line up with TRBD1. V shed 3 bases, J shed 8 bases, and the junction held 11 bases outside the gene matches. This CDR3 is 16 amino acids long. CDR1 LGHNA and CDR2 YNFKEQ come from the germline V gene. Here the CDR3 DNA reads TGTGCCAGCAGCCAGGGGGACAGGGGGCGCCCTGAGAAGCAGTACTTC. Translation gives CASSQGDRGRPEKQYF.

This clonotype was counted at least ten times. The genes are TRBV6-1 and TRBJ1-5; D is possibly TRBD1 (5 bases). Germline lookup yields CDR1 MNHNS and CDR2 SASEGT. Between the trimmed V and J ends, which lost 2 bases and 2 bases, there was a span of 16 bases. The CDR3 sequence is 17 residues long. The CDR3 coding sequence is TGTGCCAGCAGTGAATGGTTTGGGGCGTTGGGCAATCAGCCCCAGCATTTT. It translates to CASSEWFGALGNQPQHF.

CDR3 protein: CASSTSETSGSRTGELFF. CDR3 bases: TGTGCCAGTAGTACTTCCGAGACTAGCGGGAGTAGGACCGGGGAGCTGTTTTTT. V usage is TRBV19 and J usage is TRBJ2-2, with 12 bases matching TRBD2. This CDR3 is built from 18 residues. Germline V CDR1 and CDR2: LNHDA, SQIVND (reference sequence). With 4 bases clipped from V and 5 bases from J, the junction kept 11 bases outside the gene matches.

This clonotype was picked up many times. The chain joins TRBV24-1 to TRBJ2-1; 11 nucleotides match TRBD2. The CDR3 totals 16 residues. V lost 0 bases to trimming and J lost 6 bases; unmatched junction nucleotides: 3. From germline, CDR1 is KGHDR and CDR2 SFDVKD. CDR3 sequence (DNA): TGTGCCACCAGTGATTTGGGGACTAGCGGACTCAATGAGCAGTTCTTC. This gives the protein CATSDLGTSGLNEQFF.

This chain connects TRBV6-5 to TRBJ1-6; possible D gene TRBD1, 6 bases. CDR3 length: 19 amino acids. Germline CDR1 MNHEY, CDR2 SVGAGI. With 7 bases removed from V and 10 bases from J, the gap between germline ends came to 32 bases. The DNA for the CDR3 is TGTGCCAGCAAGCATGGGGGGGCACGCGGGGGATACTTGCTGTCACCCCTCCACTTT. It encodes CASKHGGARGGYLLSPLHF.

Many counts were recorded for this clonotype. The chain joins TRBV4-3 to TRBJ2-7, with 7 bases lining up with TRBD1. The V gene's germline CDR1 is LGHNA and CDR2 YSLEER. The length of the CDR3 is 15 residues. J gave up 3 bases and V 4 bases, and 9 bases lay outside the gene matches. CDR3 bases: TGCGCCAGCAGCCGATTTCGACAGGGCGGCTACGAGCAGTACTTC. Its translation is CASSRFRQGGYEQYF.

There are many counts of this clonotype. The chain couples TRBV20-1 to TRBJ1-1; TRBD1 is a possible D gene (6 bases). With 0 bases removed from V and 5 bases from J, the gap between germline ends came to 7 bases. The V gene's germline CDR1 is DFQATT and CDR2 SNEGSKA (reference sequence). The CDR3 runs 12 residues. This chain's CDR3 is CSARDTGTEAFF. As DNA, the CDR3 is TGCAGTGCTAGAGATACAGGGACTGAAGCTTTCTTT.

This clonotype turned up a few times. The V and J genes are TRBV28 and TRBJ2-1; TRBD2 aligns across 8 bases. J lost 7 bases, V lost 4 bases, and 9 bases had no gene match. Germline values: CDR1 MDHEN, CDR2 SYDVKM. The CDR3 is 15 amino acids. The CDR3 region is CASSSPGLGGNEQFF. The CDR3 nucleotides are TGTGCCAGCAGTTCTCCGGGACTAGGGGGGAATGAGCAGTTCTTC.

This clonotype showed up just a few times. The rearrangement uses TRBV6-2 or TRBV6-3 and TRBJ2-3, with a weak D call TRBD2 (5 bases). In germline, CDR1 is MNHEY, CDR2 SVGEGT. With 4 bases removed from V and 3 bases from J, the gap between germline ends came to 20 bases. There are 17 residues in the CDR3. In nucleotides, the CDR3 is TGTGCCAGCAGTTTCGTCGTCAGTGGCGGGCTTACAGATACGCAGTATTTT. Its protein is CASSFVVSGGLTDTQYF.

CDR3 region: CASSYYVGISSGNTIYF. CDR3 nucleotides: TGTGCCAGCAGCTATTACGTCGGAATAAGCTCTGGAAACACCATATATTTT. The rearrangement links TRBV5-4 to TRBJ1-3; D not resolved. This CDR3 has 17 amino acids. With 3 bases removed from V and 0 bases from J, the gap between germline ends came to 16 bases. In germline, CDR1 is SGHNT, CDR2 YYREEE (reference sequence).

This clonotype occurred a few times. The chain carries TRBV5-6 and TRBJ2-3; 10 bases agree with TRBD2. The J segment lost 1 base and the V segment lost 4 bases, leaving 15 bases of the junction unmatched. In germline, CDR1 is SGHDT, CDR2 YYEEEE. The CDR3 has 19 residues. The CDR3 protein is CASSRWFASGTSGTDTQYF. The DNA for the CDR3 is TGTGCCAGCAGCCGTTGGTTTGCCTCCGGGACTAGCGGCACAGATACGCAGTATTTT.

This clonotype has a count of ten or more. The genes are TRBV12-3 or TRBV12-4 and TRBJ1-5; 8 nucleotides align to TRBD1. The trim removed 4 bases at V and 4 bases at J, leaving 6 bases unmatched. The CDR3 extends over 15 amino acids. The CDR3 region is CASSSGQGGNQPQHF. For the CDR3, the DNA is TGTGCCAGCAGTTCCGGACAGGGAGGTAATCAGCCCCAGCATTTT.

The chain joins TRBV9 to TRBJ2-1; D is perhaps TRBD2 (7 bases). The V end lost 4 bases, the J end lost 8 bases, and 19 bases lay between the germline ends. This CDR3 comprises 15 residues. Germline V CDR1 and CDR2: SGDLS, YYNGEE. CDR3 sequence reads: CASSLGGGPSYEQFF. CDR3 sequence (DNA): TGTGCCAGCAGCCTAGGGGGGGGCCCTTCCTATGAGCAGTTCTTC.

This clonotype showed up many times. This chain connects TRBV7-9 to TRBJ2-3; TRBD2 agrees at 13 bases. V shed 4 bases and J 0 bases; nucleotides not matched to a gene: 13. CDR1 SEHNR and CDR2 FQNEAQ come from the germline V gene (reference sequence). The CDR3 has 20 amino acids. The CDR3 spells CASSSGLAGERRPSTDTQYF. CDR3 in DNA: TGTGCCAGCAGCTCAGGACTAGCGGGAGAACGTCGGCCTAGCACAGATACGCAGTATTTT.

This clonotype was observed at least ten times. The chain has TRBV20-1 and TRBJ2-1; 8 bases line up with TRBD2. V was clipped by 0 bases and J by 9 bases; unmatched bases: 10. The CDR3 is made up of 15 amino acids. Germline assignment: CDR1 DFQATT and CDR2 SNEGSKA (reference sequence). The CDR3 coding sequence is TGCAGTGCTAGAGATATGAGCGGGAGCAAGGGTGAGCAGTTCTTC. Protein product: CSARDMSGSKGEQFF.

This clonotype has at least ten counts. The rearrangement links TRBV5-5 to TRBJ2-7, with TRBD2 identical over 7 bases. CDR3 length equals 16 residues. V trimming: 0 bases; J trimming: 2 bases; junction bases outside the gene matches: 8. CDR1 and CDR2 from the germline V gene are SGHKS and YYEKEE (reference sequence). The CDR3 sequence: CASSLGAGRSPYEQYF. CDR3 DNA sequence: TGTGCCAGCAGCTTGGGGGCCGGGAGGAGTCCCTACGAGCAGTACTTC.

In this sample, this clonotype turned up many times. The chain combines TRBV27 with TRBJ2-2; 10 bases map to TRBD2. This CDR3 contains 18 residues. Looked up from germline, CDR1 is MNHEY and CDR2 is SMNVEV (reference sequence). V lost 3 bases, J lost 2 bases, and 9 bases stayed unmatched. CDR3 nucleotides: TGTGCCAGCAGTTTGGGGATGACTAGCGGGTACAACACCGGGGAGCTGTTTTTT. Protein product: CASSLGMTSGYNTGELFF.

This clonotype appeared many times. This sequence joins TRBV29-1 and TRBJ2-3, with 11 bases lining up with TRBD2. Germline V gives CDR1 SQVTM, CDR2 ANQGSEA. This CDR3 has 16 amino acids. The junction had 13 bases not matched to a gene; V was cut back by 6 bases and J by 5 bases. The CDR3: CSVAWVAGGPGDTQYF. Here the CDR3 DNA reads TGCAGCGTGGCATGGGTAGCGGGAGGGCCAGGAGATACGCAGTATTTT.

This clonotype appeared many times. This chain uses TRBV7-8 with TRBJ2-7, with 8 bases matching TRBD2. This CDR3 has 12 amino acids. Germline V CDR1 and CDR2: SGHVS, FQNEAQ. V shed 11 bases, J shed 7 bases, and the junction held 10 bases outside the gene matches. DNA for the CDR3: TGTGCCCCGGCGGGAGGCGGGGAGGAGCAGTACGTC. It yields the protein CAPAGGGEEQYV.

This clonotype was seen ten or more times. CDR3: CASSFQWGEKLFF. CDR3 DNA: TGTGCCAGCAGTTTTCAGTGGGGTGAAAAACTGTTTTTT. The chain is built from TRBV2 and TRBJ1-4; D not certain. Trimming pared 5 bases from V and 7 bases from J, leaving 11 bases between. This CDR3 contains 13 residues. CDR1 and CDR2 from the germline V gene are SNHLY and FYNNEI. Combining the CDR3 with reference TRBV2 and TRBJ1-4 gives the whole variable domain EPEVTQTPSHQVTQMGQEVILRCVPISNHLYFYWYRQILGQKVEFLVSFYNNEISEKSEIFDDQFSVERPDGSNFTLKIRSTKLEDSAMYFCASSFQWGEKLFFGSGTQLSVL.

The chain has TRBV20-1 and TRBJ1-5; no clear D. CDR1 DFQATT and CDR2 SNEGSKA come from the germline V gene (reference sequence). Deletions cut 1 base from V and 4 bases from J, with 5 bases between. CDR3 length: 12 amino acids. The CDR3 nucleotides are TGCAGTGCTAGAGGATTGAATCAGCCCCAGCATTTT. This codes for CSARGLNQPQHF.

This clonotype was observed at least ten times. This chain connects TRBV10-3 to TRBJ2-7; TRBD2 matches 10 bases. The CDR3 runs 14 residues. The germline V gene has CDR1 ENHRY and CDR2 SYGVKD. V shed 9 bases, J shed 5 bases, and the junction held 10 bases outside the gene matches. CDR3 sequence: CAITSGAPGHEQYF. The DNA for the CDR3 is TGTGCCATTACTAGCGGGGCACCCGGGCACGAGCAGTACTTC.

This clonotype came up a few times. V gene TRBV4-1 combines with J gene TRBJ2-4; TRBD2 matches at 11 bases. This CDR3 region has 16 residues. CDR1 is MGHRA, CDR2 YSYEKL, per germline. Losses at the gene ends were 3 bases for V and 3 bases for J; bases not matched to a gene: 4. CDR3 amino acids: CASSQGLAVGKNIQYF. The CDR3 DNA is TGCGCCAGCAGCCAGGGACTAGCGGTAGGCAAAAACATTCAGTACTTC.